One TCR beta chain is described in this entry. What it binds is unknown. TCRdb's copy holds only in-frame clones and misses some; the assay was immunoSEQ multiplex PCR. The repertoire includes about 50,000 clones, around 90% of them detected once, and more than 2% sits in the top ten. The CDR3 totals 15 residues. CDR1 and CDR2 (germline): SGHNT, YYREEE (reference sequence). V dropped 5 bases and J dropped 6 bases, with 18 bases sitting between them. This entry belongs to a study of graft-versus-host responses after intestinal transplantation. The gene calls are TRBV5-4 and TRBJ2-1, with D possibly TRBD1 on 5 matching bases. This clonotype was sampled from a human donor who was the organ donor for an intestinal transplant. The specimen was unstimulated CD4+ T cells sorted from spleen or lymph node cells, collected before transplant. The CDR3: CASRKDSPNVNEQFF. The DNA of the CDR3 is TGTGCCAGCAGAAAAGACAGCCCCAATGTCAATGAGCAGTTCTTC.